This T cell receptor beta chain was sequenced in a study of CD8+CD57+ T cells in acquired aplastic anemia. Overall study: DNA from sorted CD4+ and CD8+ cells averaged around 3 ug. Overall study results and limits: A set of around 30 CD8+ CDR3 sequences was shared between patients and controls, and these sequences appeared highly expressed in patients.

Germline assignment: CDR1 LNHDA and CDR2 SQIVND (reference sequence). The CDR3 contains 15 residues. Trimming took 4 bases from V and 5 from J, leaving 18 bases between them. Comment on this clonotype: Its antigen is still unknown.

It was patients with CD8+CD57+ cell expansion by flow cytometry who were chosen for sequencing. TCR beta VDJ and CDR3 profiles were obtained from a genomic DNA template. In TCRdb, the reads were re-called with MiXCR into one record per CDR3 protein. The table records roughly 170,000 distinct CDR3 sequences, approximately 48% of them present only once. This chain joins TRBV19 and TRBJ2-7, with D tentatively TRBD2 (6 bases). Sequencing was carried out using sorted CD4+, CD8+, or CD8+CD57+ T cells (not recorded which) from PBMCs. The clonotype originates from a human donor with aplastic anemia. The CDR3 nucleotides are TGTGCCAGTAGTAATAGAGGGCTAGCGAGAAACGAGCAGTACTTC. Translating it yields CASSNRGLARNEQYF. Variable domain in full (rest from reference TRBV19 and TRBJ2-7): DGGITQSPKYLFRKEGQNVTLSCEQNLNHDAMYWYRQDPGQGLRLIYYSQIVNDFQKGDIAEGYSVSREKKESFPLTVTSAQKNPTAFYLCASSNRGLARNEQYFGPGTRLTVT.